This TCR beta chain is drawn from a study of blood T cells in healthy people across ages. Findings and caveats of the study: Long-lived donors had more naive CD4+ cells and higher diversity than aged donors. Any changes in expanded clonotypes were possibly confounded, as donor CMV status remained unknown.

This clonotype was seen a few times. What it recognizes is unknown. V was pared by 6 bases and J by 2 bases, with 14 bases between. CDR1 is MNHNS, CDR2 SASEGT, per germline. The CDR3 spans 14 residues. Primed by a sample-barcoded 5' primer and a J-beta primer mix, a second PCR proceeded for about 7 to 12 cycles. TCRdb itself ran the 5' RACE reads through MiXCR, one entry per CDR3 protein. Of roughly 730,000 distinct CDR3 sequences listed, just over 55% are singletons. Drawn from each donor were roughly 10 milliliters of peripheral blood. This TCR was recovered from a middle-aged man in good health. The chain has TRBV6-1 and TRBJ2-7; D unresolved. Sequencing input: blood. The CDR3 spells CASSGRKATYEQYF. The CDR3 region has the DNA TGTGCCAGCAGCGGCAGGAAGGCCACCTACGAGCAGTACTTC.